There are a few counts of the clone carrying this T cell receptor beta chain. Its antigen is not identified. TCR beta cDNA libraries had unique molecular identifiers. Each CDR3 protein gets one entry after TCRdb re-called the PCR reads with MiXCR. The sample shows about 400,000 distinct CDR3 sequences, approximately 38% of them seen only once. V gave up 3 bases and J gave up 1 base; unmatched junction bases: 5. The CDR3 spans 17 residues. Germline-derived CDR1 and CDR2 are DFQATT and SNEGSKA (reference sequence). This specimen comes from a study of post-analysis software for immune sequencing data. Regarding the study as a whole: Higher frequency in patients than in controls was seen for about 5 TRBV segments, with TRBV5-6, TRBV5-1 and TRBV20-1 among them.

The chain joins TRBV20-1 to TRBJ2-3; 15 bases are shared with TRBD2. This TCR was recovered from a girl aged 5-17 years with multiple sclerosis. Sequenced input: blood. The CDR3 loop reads CSARGTSGGLRTDTQYF. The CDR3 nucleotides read TGCAGTGCTAGGGGGACTAGCGGGGGGCTTCGCACAGATACGCAGTATTTT.